Each of the 14 T cell receptor beta chains below was sequenced from the same sample in a study of Tregs in tolerant kidney transplant recipients. TCRdb's table, derived via immunoSEQ multiplex PCR, lists solely in-frame clones and lacks some. The sample includes some 66,000 clones, roughly 92% seen only once; the top ten take approximately 10%. Sample: CD8+ T cells from blood, taken before the transplant. The receptors here all came from a human donor who received a combined kidney and bone marrow transplant.

This clone has a single count. The CDR3 DNA follows: TGCGCCAGCAGCCTTCACAACGGGGGGACTAACGAGCAGTACTTC. This codes for CASSLHNGGTNEQYF. The chain employs TRBV4-3 and TRBJ2-7; 7 bases agree with TRBD2. The germline CDR1 and CDR2 sequences are LGHNA and YSLEER. The J segment lost 5 bases and the V segment lost 4 bases, leaving 11 bases of the junction unmatched. The CDR3 loop spans 15 amino acids.

Of note for this clone: At the DNA level, this CDR3 is encoded by other sequences in the same sample as well. V and J are TRBV4-2 and TRBJ1-1, with TRBD1 as a possible D gene (6 bases). Germline V gene lookup returns CDR1 LGHNA and CDR2 YNFKEQ. V lost 1 base to trimming and J lost 0 bases, with 6 bases between them. This CDR3 is 14 amino acids long. In nucleotides, the CDR3 is TGTGCCAGCAGCCAAGGACAGGTGAACACTGAAGCTTTCTTT. Residues: CASSQGQVNTEAFF.

The rearrangement uses TRBV7-2 and TRBJ2-5; 8 nucleotides agree with TRBD1. Germline CDR1 is SGHTA and CDR2 is FQGNSA. This CDR3 has 17 amino acids. Trimming removed 0 bases from V and 3 bases from J; junction bases left unmatched: 9. CDR3 sequence reads: CASSLARDRYREETQYF. The CDR3 DNA follows: TGTGCCAGCAGCTTAGCAAGGGACAGGTACCGTGAAGAGACCCAGTACTTC.

The chain recombines TRBV30 with TRBJ1-1; 9 bases are a match to TRBD1. The V gene's germline CDR1 is GTSNPN and CDR2 SVGIG (reference sequence). This CDR3 has 13 amino acids. The ends lost 5 bases at V and 5 bases at J; junction bases unmatched: 6. The CDR3 reads CAWGTGTYTEAFF. The DNA for the CDR3 is TGTGCCTGGGGGACAGGGACTTATACTGAAGCTTTCTTT.

V is TRBV30 and J is TRBJ2-3, with D hard to call. V was pared by 1 base and J by 3 bases, with 5 bases between. The CDR3 runs to 12 residues. Germline lookup yields CDR1 GTSNPN and CDR2 SVGIG (reference sequence). Written as DNA, the CDR3 is TGTGCCTGGAGTGGGCAGACAGATACGCAGTATTTT. It is translated as CAWSGQTDTQYF.

The chain combines TRBV14 with TRBJ1-1; D gene ambiguous. CDR3 length: 12 amino acids. Trimming left V 5 bases short and J 0 bases short, with 4 bases between. Germline V lookup: CDR1 SGHDN, CDR2 FVKESK. This chain's CDR3 is CASSVMNTEAFF. The CDR3 nucleotides are TGTGCCAGCAGCGTTATGAACACTGAAGCTTTCTTT.

This chain joins TRBV11-2 and TRBJ2-3, with 11 positions matching TRBD1. Germline assignment: CDR1 SGHAT and CDR2 FQNNGV. The CDR3 totals 14 residues. V was pared by 8 bases and J by 4 bases, with 5 bases of the junction left unmatched. CDR3 nucleotides: TGTGCCAGCTCTAAGGGACAGGGGGCAGATACGCAGTATTTT. Translated, it gives CASSKGQGADTQYF.

The chain recombines TRBV15 with TRBJ2-3; D ambiguous. Trimming cost V 0 bases and J 2 bases, with 3 bases left between them. Germline CDR1 and CDR2: LNHNV and YYDKDF (reference sequence). The CDR3 contains 13 residues. The CDR3: CATSRDFTDTQYF. CDR3 DNA: TGTGCCACCAGCAGAGACTTCACAGATACGCAGTATTTT.

CDR3 in amino acids: CASSPDTYNEQFF. CDR3 DNA sequence: TGCGCCAGCAGCCCCGACACATACAATGAGCAGTTCTTC. The chain combines TRBV5-1 with TRBJ2-1; no reliable D call. This CDR3 has 13 residues. The V gene's germline CDR1 is SGHRS and CDR2 YFSETQ. V was shortened by 4 bases and J by 4 bases, with 9 bases between the two germline ends.

This chain uses TRBV4-3 with TRBJ2-1; 11 bases line up with TRBD1. Germline V gives CDR1 LGHNA, CDR2 YSLEER. This CDR3 comprises 15 residues. V lost 7 bases and J lost 3; bases outside the gene matches: 5. The CDR3 spells CASTPGTGGYNEQFF. CDR3 bases: TGCGCCAGCACCCCAGGGACAGGGGGCTACAATGAGCAGTTCTTC.

The chain couples TRBV11-2 to TRBJ1-4; D remains ambiguous. This CDR3 is 14 amino acids long. V was cut by 5 bases and J by 4 bases, with 11 bases left in between. Germline V CDR1 and CDR2: SGHAT, FQNNGV. CDR3 in DNA: TGTGCCAGCAGCCCTTCGGTGGTTAATGAAAAACTGTTTTTT. It encodes CASSPSVVNEKLFF. The entire variable domain, with the rest obtained from reference TRBV11-2 and TRBJ1-4, is as follows: EAGVAQSPRYKIIEKRQSVAFWCNPISGHATLYWYQQILGQGPKLLIQFQNNGVVDDSQLPKDRFSAERLKGVDSTLKIQPAKLEDSAVYLCASSPSVVNEKLFFGSGTQLSVL.

The V and J genes are TRBV4-1 and TRBJ1-5; D uncertain. Per the germline V gene, CDR1 is MGHRA and CDR2 is YSYEKL. The CDR3 spans 15 residues. V shed 1 base and J shed 6 bases, with 13 bases lying between them. The CDR3 spells CASSQGLGSVQPQHF. The CDR3 nucleotides read TGCGCCAGCAGCCAAGGGCTTGGCAGTGTTCAGCCCCAGCATTTT.

This clone was observed a few times. The chain has TRBV7-9 and TRBJ1-1, with D tentatively TRBD1 (5 bases). V was clipped by 1 base and J by 6 bases, with 6 bases between them. This CDR3 has 12 residues. Germline lookup yields CDR1 SEHNR and CDR2 FQNEAQ (reference sequence). The CDR3 protein is CASSLGGAEAFF. The DNA of the CDR3 is TGTGCCAGCAGCTTAGGGGGGGCTGAAGCTTTCTTT.

This chain joins TRBV18 and TRBJ1-1, with D perhaps TRBD1 (5 bases). The V end lost 1 base, the J end lost 4 bases, and 7 bases lay between the germline ends. Looked up from germline, CDR1 is KGHSH and CDR2 is LQKENI. This CDR3 spans 13 amino acids. The CDR3 DNA reads as TGTGCCAGCTCACCACGGGGGGGCACTGAAGCTTTCTTT. Its protein is CASSPRGGTEAFF.